Listed below are T cell receptor beta chains from one sample, sequenced in a study of regulatory T cells in long-lasting Graves disease. TCRdb reprocessed the multiplex PCR reads via MiXCR and lists one record per CDR3 protein. The repertoire has fewer than 450,000 distinct CDR3 sequences, less than 25% of them found once; the top ten carry about a quarter. Specimen: peripheral blood mononuclear cells (PBMCs), collected when the disease was refractory, from a patient treated with antithyroid drugs. The source is a female donor with Graves disease. The CDR3 runs from the conserved cysteine through the conserved F or W. A D gene is named only where the DNA matches it firmly. Expanded clones get a size class; other rows say once, few or many, or leave the size out.

D	V	J	size	CDR3	DNA
TRBD2	TRBV5-1	TRBJ2-7	.	CASRAASGPYEQYF	TGCGCCAGCCGCGCTGCTAGCGGGCCCTACGAGCAGTACTTC
.	TRBV2	TRBJ2-7	many	CASSEFASTYEQYF	TGTGCCAGCAGTGAATTTGCCTCAACCTACGAGCAGTACTTC
TRBD1	TRBV7-9	TRBJ1-2	few	CASSIQGARDYGYTF	TGTGCCAGCAGCATACAGGGGGCGCGGGACTATGGCTACACCTTC
.	TRBV7-3	TRBJ1-1	few	CASSLVVLGDEAFF	TGTGCCAGCAGCTTAGTTGTGCTCGGTGATGAAGCTTTCTTT
.	TRBV30	TRBJ1-1	.	CAWSVDSLNTGAFF	TGTGCCTGGAGTGTGGACAGCTTGAACACTGGAGCTTTCTTT
TRBD2	TRBV2	TRBJ2-1	many	CASSEHLAGAHEQFF	TGTGCCAGCAGTGAACACCTAGCGGGAGCTCATGAGCAGTTCTTC
.	TRBV9	TRBJ2-7	.	CASSPTPGVPNYEQYF	TGTGCCAGCAGCCCTACCCCAGGGGTTCCCAACTACGAGCAGTACTTC
.	TRBV27	TRBJ1-1	few	CASHFIAGSLNTEAFF	TGTGCCAGCCATTTTATAGCCGGGTCCTTGAACACTGAAGCTTTCTTT
.	TRBV5-1	TRBJ1-1	.	CASSLDRIDTEAFF	TGCGCCAGCAGCTTGGACAGGATTGACACTGAAGCTTTCTTT
.	TRBV12-3/TRBV12-4	TRBJ1-1	.	CASSPALGQMTEAFF	TGTGCCAGCAGTCCCGCCCTGGGGCAGATGACTGAAGCTTTCTTT
.	TRBV9	TRBJ1-1	.	CASSEWANTEAFF	TGTGCCAGCAGCGAGTGGGCGAACACTGAAGCTTTCTTT
.	TRBV7-6	TRBJ1-1	few	CASSTGYRNTEAFF	TGTGCCAGCAGTACAGGGTATCGGAACACTGAAGCTTTCTTT
.	TRBV30	TRBJ2-7	.	CAWIPSGYSYEQYF	TGTGCCTGGATTCCATCTGGCTACTCCTACGAGCAGTACTTC
.	TRBV20-1	TRBJ2-5	many	CSARGINRARETQYF	TGCAGTGCTAGAGGAATAAACAGGGCTCGGGAGACCCAGTACTTC
.	TRBV6-1	TRBJ2-7	few	CASSDINEQYF	TGTGCCAGCAGTGATATCAACGAGCAGTACTTC
.	TRBV13	TRBJ2-7	.	CASSSGRGISTSYEQYF	TGTGCCAGCAGCTCAGGCCGCGGGATATCTACCTCCTACGAGCAGTACTTC
.	TRBV6-1	TRBJ2-2	many	CASGRANTGELFF	TGTGCCAGCGGTAGGGCGAACACCGGGGAGCTGTTTTTT
.	TRBV11-3	TRBJ1-5	many	CASSLGSLRSNQPQHF	TGTGCCAGCAGCTTGGGATCCTTACGGAGCAATCAGCCCCAGCATTTT
.	TRBV6-5	TRBJ1-3	few	CASSYGNAAIYF	TGTGCCAGCAGTTATGGAAACGCTGCCATATATTTT
.	TRBV7-2	TRBJ2-5	.	CASSSQTWETQYF	TGTGCCAGCAGTTCTCAGACGTGGGAGACCCAGTACTTC
.	TRBV19	TRBJ1-2	few	CASSIQAGSNYGYTF	TGTGCCAGTAGTATTCAGGCAGGTAGTAACTATGGCTACACCTTC
.	TRBV19	TRBJ1-6	once	CASSISHRVDNSPLHF	TGTGCCAGTAGTATTTCCCACAGGGTCGATAATTCACCCCTCCACTTT
TRBD2	TRBV12-3/TRBV12-4	TRBJ2-7	many	CASSPPPTSGRYSWYEQYF	TGTGCCAGCTCACCCCCCCCGACTAGCGGGAGATATTCTTGGTACGAGCAGTACTTC
.	TRBV30	TRBJ1-5	few	CAWARTANQPQHF	TGTGCCTGGGCCCGGACGGCCAATCAGCCCCAGCATTTT
.	TRBV5-8	TRBJ1-5	.	CASSYGQNVRNQPQHF	TGTGCCAGCAGCTACGGACAGAACGTTCGCAATCAGCCCCAGCATTTT
.	TRBV7-8	TRBJ1-1	many	CASSFRRNIMNTEAFF	TGTGCCAGCAGCTTTCGAAGAAACATCATGAACACTGAAGCTTTCTTT
.	TRBV28	TRBJ1-2	many	CASSLVTDYGYTF	TGTGCCAGCAGTTTGGTCACGGACTATGGCTACACCTTC
.	TRBV19	TRBJ2-2	once	CASTPPRGLTLKDTGELFF	TGTGCCAGTACTCCACCGAGGGGGTTAACCCTAAAAGACACCGGGGAGCTGTTTTTT
.	TRBV2	TRBJ1-4	many	CASTYGQLSNEKLFF	TGTGCCAGCACCTACGGACAGTTAAGTAATGAAAAACTGTTTTTT
TRBD1	TRBV7-9	TRBJ2-7	.	CASSSDQGAVGEQYF	TGTGCCAGCAGCTCCGACCAGGGGGCTGTGGGCGAGCAGTACTTC
.	TRBV30	TRBJ2-7	few	CAWRAGSSYEQYF	TGTGCCTGGAGGGCCGGCAGCTCCTACGAGCAGTACTTC
.	TRBV27	TRBJ2-7	.	CASSFLGVFEQYF	TGTGCCAGCAGTTTCCTCGGAGTATTTGAGCAGTACTTC
TRBD1	TRBV28	TRBJ1-5	.	CASSLFAGGVVRNQPQHF	TGTGCCAGCAGTTTATTCGCAGGGGGCGTCGTTCGCAATCAGCCCCAGCATTTT
.	TRBV7-9	TRBJ2-1	.	CASSLGFREGRDEQFF	TGTGCCAGCAGCTTAGGATTCCGAGAAGGTCGGGATGAGCAGTTCTTC
.	TRBV25-1	TRBJ1-1	many	CASSPLSSAGKTEAFF	TGTGCCAGCAGCCCCCTCTCGTCCGCGGGAAAGACTGAAGCTTTCTTT
TRBD1	TRBV7-2	TRBJ1-4	many	CASSPSRGRSNEKLFF	TGTGCCAGCAGCCCATCCAGGGGGCGGTCTAATGAAAAACTGTTTTTT
TRBD2	TRBV9	TRBJ2-5	many	CASSVGTSGGGETQYF	TGTGCCAGCAGCGTAGGGACTAGCGGAGGCGGAGAGACCCAGTACTTC
TRBD1	TRBV5-1	TRBJ1-1	few	CASSSSDRGRATEAFF	TGCGCCAGCAGCTCTTCGGACAGGGGGCGAGCTACTGAAGCTTTCTTT
.	TRBV30	TRBJ1-3	.	CASRVSYSGNTIYF	TGTGCCTCAAGGGTCAGCTACTCTGGAAACACCATATATTTT
.	TRBV12-3/TRBV12-4	TRBJ1-2	many	CASSLTGLNYGYTF	TGTGCCAGCAGTTTAACGGGACTGAACTATGGCTACACCTTC
.	TRBV30	TRBJ1-1	few	CAWSRGLPGTEAFF	TGTGCCTGGAGTCGTGGCCTACCCGGGACTGAAGCTTTCTTT
.	TRBV2	TRBJ2-3	.	CASSEDGYRAPDTQYF	TGTGCCAGCAGTGAAGACGGTTACAGGGCCCCGGATACGCAGTATTTT
TRBD2	TRBV5-1	TRBJ2-5	few	CASSPRLAGSGGETQYF	TGCGCCAGCAGCCCTCGCTTAGCGGGATCGGGGGGAGAGACCCAGTACTTC
.	TRBV9	TRBJ2-7	.	CASSVVPSSYEQYF	TGTGCCAGCAGCGTAGTCCCAAGCTCCTACGAGCAGTACTTC
.	TRBV27	TRBJ1-2	many	CASSLGVNYGYTF	TGTGCCAGCAGTTTAGGAGTTAACTATGGCTACACCTTC